What follows is one TCR beta chain and its context. Its antigen is still unknown. No clone much larger than this one lies a single base away; base qualities are absent. This sample is part of a study of Ad26.COV2.S vaccination and SARS-CoV-2 variants (dated by TCRdb to the early 2020s). A note on the overall study: Donors in the vaccine arm were drawn from COV1001, a multicentre, randomized, double-blind, placebo-controlled phase I-IIa trial testing Ad26.COV2.S in healthy adults. Dosing of Ad26.COV2.S was intramuscular, at either 5x10^10 or 1x10^11 viral particles, delivered as one shot or as two shots spaced 56 days apart. The specificity and breadth of SARS-CoV-2-reactive T cell receptors after Ad26.COV2.S vaccination were assessed by TCRbeta repertoire sequencing. The TCR-sequenced set comprised around 30 samples: approximately 19 Ad26.COV2.S vaccine recipients, 5 placebo recipients and 8 SARS-CoV-2 convalescent individuals. Trial participants were randomized into five groups of five: low-dose or high-dose Ad26.COV2.S given once or twice, or placebo on both occasions. Blinding of investigators to trial group allocation was maintained during experiments and outcome assessment.

On the study overall, not on this receptor specifically: The authors noted that the TCR breadth and depth analyses may have underestimated total T cell responses. Vaccine and placebo recipients had similar non-spike TCR breadth, a finding consistent with the vaccine containing only spike. Higher spike-specific TCR breadth was observed in Ad26.COV2.S recipients than in placebo recipients (P = 0.0014). After vaccination, spike-specific CD8+ and CD4+ T cell responses were reported to show substantial breadth. Comparing responses between vaccine doses or regimens was not something the study was powered to do.

The immunoSEQ Assay was used to sequence TCRbeta CDR3 regions. After extraction, genomic DNA underwent amplification by bias-controlled multiplex PCR, followed by high-throughput sequencing. The study's own analysis went as follows. Collapsing and filtering of sequences were performed to quantify the absolute abundance of each unique TCRbeta CDR3 region. T cell fraction was estimated by normalization of TCRbeta template counts to usable DNA, with usable DNA being measured through amplification of reference genes present in all nucleated cells. Repertoire TCRs were annotated as SARS-CoV-2-specific by exact matching of V gene, CDR3 amino acid sequence and J gene to a known reactive TCR set. MIRA supplied the reference SARS-CoV-2 TCR set, which was filtered for enrichment in COVID-19-positive ImmuneCODE repertoires so that public or cross-reactive TCRs were removed. Using the MIRA antigens, annotated TCRs were further analysed by specific ORF or by position within an ORF. Breadth was defined as the number of annotated unique rearrangements divided by the total number of unique productive rearrangements, and depth was defined as the summed frequency of the annotated unique rearrangements. Two-sided Wilcoxon rank-sum tests were applied when comparing TCR breadth between groups. Not all clones reach the TCRdb copy of this immuneACCESS table, which keeps in-frame sequences only. Checked studies attribute under half of the gap to unresolved V genes and leave the rest unexplained. From that table come the V and J calls and clone size; the DNA was used to work out D and trimming. Across this sample there are about 420,000 clones, with 88% seen only once. Roughly 4% of the sample is taken by the ten largest.

The sample's treatment or condition label is to be understood as: 19 received Ad26.COV2.S at low or high dose, single or two shots; 5 received placebo; per-sample allocation not given. Repertoires of vaccine and placebo recipients were sequenced from samples taken on day 63 after the first injection. Between 29 July and 7 August 2020, Cohort 1b enrolled some 25 adults aged 18-55 years at one site in Boston, USA. As a vaccine, Ad26.COV2.S was a replication-incompetent adenovirus type 26 vector that expressed a prefusion-stabilized SARS-CoV-2 spike protein derived from the original Wuhan strain. The CDR3 runs 14 amino acids, cysteine and phenylalanine included. Only the CDR3 DNA is retained, 42 bases long and in frame from the first base. Trimming removed 0 bases from V and 1 base from J, leaving 5 bases between the germline ends. Per the germline V gene (reference sequence), PRHDT is the CDR1 and FYEKMQ is the CDR2.

The V and J genes are TRBV13 and TRBJ2-3, with no confident D gene call. Sequencing used peripheral blood, obtained in a trial of Ad26.COV2.S vaccine versus placebo. The clonotype was recovered from a person aged 18 to 65 who received the Ad26.COV2.S COVID-19 vaccine or a placebo. The nucleotide sequence is given as TGTGCCAGCAGCTTAGGCCGGCGCACAGATACGCAGTATTTT. Its translation reads: CASSLGRRTDTQYF.